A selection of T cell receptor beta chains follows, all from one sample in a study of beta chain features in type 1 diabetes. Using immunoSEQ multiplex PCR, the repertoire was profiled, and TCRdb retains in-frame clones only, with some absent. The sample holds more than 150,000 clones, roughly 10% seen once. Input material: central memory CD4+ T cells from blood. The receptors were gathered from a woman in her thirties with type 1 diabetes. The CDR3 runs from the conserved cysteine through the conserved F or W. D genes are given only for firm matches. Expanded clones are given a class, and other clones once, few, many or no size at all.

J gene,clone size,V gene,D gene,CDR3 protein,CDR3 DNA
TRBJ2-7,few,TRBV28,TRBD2,CASIKSGSSYEQYF,TGTGCCAGCATCAAAAGCGGGAGCTCCTACGAGCAGTACTTC
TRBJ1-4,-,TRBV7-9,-,CASRTGGQANEKLFF,TGTGCCAGCAGGACCGGGGGGCAGGCTAATGAAAAACTGTTTTTT
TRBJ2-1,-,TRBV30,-,CAWSVHRGNEQFF,TGTGCCTGGAGTGTACATCGGGGGAATGAGCAGTTCTTC
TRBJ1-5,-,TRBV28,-,CASSFGGGFQPQHF,TGTGCCAGCAGTTTTGGGGGGGGCTTTCAGCCCCAGCATTTT
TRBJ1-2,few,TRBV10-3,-,CAISADSSPEYGYTF,TGTGCCATCAGCGCTGACAGCTCACCAGAGTATGGCTACACCTTC
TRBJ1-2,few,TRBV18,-,CASSPKDSYGYTF,TGTGCCAGCTCACCTAAGGACAGCTATGGCTACACCTTC
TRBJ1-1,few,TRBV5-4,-,CASSPGRVNTEAFF,TGTGCCAGCAGCCCCGGGCGGGTGAACACTGAAGCTTTCTTT
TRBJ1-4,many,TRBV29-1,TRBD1,CSVEDRVLGEKLFF,TGCAGCGTTGAGGACAGGGTTTTGGGCGAAAAACTGTTTTTT
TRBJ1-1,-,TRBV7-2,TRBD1,CASSTRTGGWFAEAFF,TGTGCCAGCAGCACCCGGACAGGGGGCTGGTTCGCTGAAGCTTTCTTT
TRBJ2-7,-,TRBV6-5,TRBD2,CASRASGSSYEQYF,TGTGCCAGCAGGGCTAGCGGAAGCTCCTACGAGCAGTACTTC
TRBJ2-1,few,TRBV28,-,CASGGGAVYNEQFF,TGTGCCAGCGGCGGCGGGGCCGTCTACAATGAGCAGTTCTTC
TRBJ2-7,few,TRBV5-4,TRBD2,CASSPGPQTSGDYEQYF,TGTGCCAGCAGCCCCGGACCCCAGACTAGCGGGGACTACGAGCAGTACTTC
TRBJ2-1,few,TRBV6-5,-,CASSYSGPHNEQFF,TGTGCCAGCAGTTACAGCGGACCTCACAATGAGCAGTTCTTC
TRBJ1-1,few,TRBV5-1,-,CASSRGGGLRTEAFF,TGCGCCAGCAGCAGAGGGGGTGGACTGAGGACTGAAGCTTTCTTT
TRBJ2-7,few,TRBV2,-,CASSVYGSLYEQYF,TGTGCCAGCAGCGTCTACGGGAGTCTCTACGAGCAGTACTTC
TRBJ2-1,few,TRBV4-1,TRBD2,CASKLAGGPGEQFF,TGCGCCAGCAAACTAGCGGGAGGGCCGGGTGAGCAGTTCTTC
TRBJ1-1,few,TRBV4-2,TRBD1,CASSQEQGGLTEAFF,TGTGCCAGCAGCCAAGAACAGGGGGGTTTGACTGAAGCTTTCTTT
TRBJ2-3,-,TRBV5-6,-,CASGVGGYGTDTQYF,TGTGCCAGCGGAGTTGGGGGGTATGGCACAGATACGCAGTATTTT
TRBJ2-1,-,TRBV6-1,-,CASSEDYYNEQFF,TGTGCCAGCAGTGAAGACTATTACAATGAGCAGTTCTTC
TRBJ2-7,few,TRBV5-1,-,CASSLAGPAYEQYF,TGCGCCAGCAGCTTGGCTGGGCCGGCCTACGAGCAGTACTTC
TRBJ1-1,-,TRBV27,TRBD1,CASRPGQRFEAFF,TGTGCCAGCCGCCCGGGACAGCGATTTGAAGCTTTCTTT
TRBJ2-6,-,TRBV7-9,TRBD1,CASSDGQGRSGANVLTF,TGTGCCAGCAGCGACGGACAGGGGAGGAGTGGGGCCAACGTCCTGACTTTC
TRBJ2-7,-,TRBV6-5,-,CASSYLYEQYF,TGTGCCAGCAGTTACCTTTACGAGCAGTACTTC
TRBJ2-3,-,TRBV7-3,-,CASSFSPGQRENTQYF,TGTGCCAGCAGCTTTTCTCCGGGACAGCGGGAGAATACGCAGTATTTT
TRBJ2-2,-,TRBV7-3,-,CASSPTDSYTGELFF,TGTGCCAGCAGCCCCACGGACAGTTACACCGGGGAGCTGTTTTTT
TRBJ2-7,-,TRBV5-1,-,CASSARQGNYEQYF,TGCGCCAGCAGCGCGAGGCAGGGGAATTACGAGCAGTACTTC
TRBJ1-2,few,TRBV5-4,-,CASSLDTGIYGYTF,TGTGCCAGCAGCTTGGACACAGGGATCTATGGCTACACCTTC
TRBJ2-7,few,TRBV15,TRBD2,CATSRDRVLAVYEQYF,TGTGCCACCAGCAGAGATCGAGTTCTAGCGGTCTACGAGCAGTACTTC
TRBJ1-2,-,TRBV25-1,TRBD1,CASIRTGEDGYTF,TGTGCCAGCATTCGGACAGGGGAGGATGGCTACACCTTC
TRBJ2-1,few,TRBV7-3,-,CASSLDSLRDEQFF,TGTGCCAGCAGCCTGGACTCTCTTAGGGATGAGCAGTTCTTC
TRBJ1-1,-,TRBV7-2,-,CASSLGTGIKNTEAFF,TGTGCCAGCAGCTTAGGAACAGGAATTAAGAACACTGAAGCTTTCTTT
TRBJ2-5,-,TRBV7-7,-,CASSPLRVGETQYF,TGTGCTAGCAGCCCCCTTCGAGTTGGAGAGACCCAGTACTTC
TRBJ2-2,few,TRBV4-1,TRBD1,CASSSPTGPLNTGELFF,TGCGCCAGCAGCTCACCGACAGGGCCGTTAAACACCGGGGAGCTGTTTTTT